This TCR beta chain was retrieved from a study of blood T cell repertoires in COVID-19 (dated by TCRdb to between 2020 and 2021). Looking at the study overall: The collaborator samples originated in the United States, Italy and Spain and spanned the acute and convalescent phases of COVID-19. The prospective study material was composed of cDNA or gDNA derived from T cells, B-cell-depleted T cells, or PBMCs. The dataset comprised deeply sampled blood TCRbeta repertoires from subjects exposed to, actively infected with, or recovered from COVID-19. The repertoires were released in a freely available public database meant as a resource for research on the immune response to SARS-CoV-2. The samples were drawn from the first 160 participants of the ongoing ImmuneRACE study and from 1,200 or so subjects provided by 6 global collaborators. Sample metadata almost always included a de-identified subject ID, COVID-19 status, age in years and sex. Where available, HLA class I and class II types were taken from metadata supplied by the sample provider and were not determined by assay-based typing. The full study reports these points: Clinical and demographic metadata were provided uncurated, with the amount varying by source and participant.

Of note for this clone: The target of this receptor is not known. It has no much larger one-base neighbor in the sample; base qualities were not kept.

The collaborating institutions used their own protocols to collect whole blood in K2EDTA tubes. For TCRbeta analysis, collaborators shipped samples as frozen whole blood, isolated PBMCs, or DNA extracted from either of those sample types. TCRbeta CDR3 regions were amplified from genomic DNA using the immunoSEQ Assay, a bias-controlled multiplex PCR. As for how the authors treated the data: Nucleated cell counts per sample were estimated from amplification of reference gene primers within the assay. To quantify the absolute abundance of each unique TCRbeta CDR3 rearrangement, sequence reads were collapsed and filtered. For each sample, productive Simpson clonality was calculated by taking the square root of Simpson's diversity index across productive rearrangements. Drawn from immuneACCESS, this table holds only the in-frame rearrangements with V and J called that TCRdb kept. Clones are partly lost; checked studies trace under half to an unresolved V gene and leave the rest unexplained. Clone size and the V and J calls come from that table; the DNA yielded D and trimming. This sample lists 150,000 or so clones; about 89% were detected once. The ten largest clones take up under 7.5% of the sample.

V sheds 11 bases and J sheds 4 bases, leaving 14 bases between their ends. The CDR3 has 12 amino acids, counting the end cysteine and phenylalanine. CDR3 DNA only is kept here, 36 bases in frame from base 1. The sequenced sample was peripheral blood. The source is an older man with acute or convalescent COVID-19. The rearranged chain carries TRBV12-3 or TRBV12-4 and TRBJ1-2, with a tentative D gene TRBD1 over 5 matching bases. CDR3 loop: CALSGGGYGYTF. DNA sequence: TGTGCCCTCTCCGGGGGTGGCTATGGCTACACCTTC.